This TCR beta chain came from a study of shared T cell receptors in the human thymus (dated by TCRdb to the early 2020s). A note on the overall study: The study examined how self-reactive, shared T-cell receptor alpha chains are generated in the human thymus.

Receptor libraries were prepared by the immunoSEQ multiplex PCR assay. Sourced from immuneACCESS, this table was stored by TCRdb with only in-frame sequences that have V and J called. A share of the clones is absent; for the studies checked, an unresolved V gene accounts for under half, and the remainder has no known explanation. Within this sample are around 730,000 clones, with roughly 85% of them counted one time only. The ten most abundant clones make up 0.008% to 0.011% of the sample. With regard to this clone: What this receptor recognizes is not known. The input lacks base qualities; no much larger clone sits a single base away.

This sample also belongs to another study, concerning human thymus T cells. The second study, in turn, reports: Immunologically healthy infants undergoing open corrective cardiac surgery for congenital heart defects in Finland were used as donors. Thymus tissue was collected as surgical resects that were removed during corrective cardiac surgery. Biased V and J gene segment usage appeared to be present in both thymic and peripheral blood repertoires. According to the related research, thymic TCR repertoires were highly overlapping among unrelated individuals. TCR alpha and beta repertoires from about 8 infant thymus samples and four related peripheral blood samples were characterized in the study. Donor ages ranged from about 6 to 250 days, and the cohort comprised five to seven male and two female infants. Thymocytes were mechanically released from the tissue and were stored as pellets of about 10-30 million cells at -70 degrees C. Genomic DNA was extracted from frozen cell pellets with a QIAsymphony instrument. The immunoSEQ multiplex PCR assay was used to amplify the TCRB and TCRAD loci from a standardized amount of quality-controlled genomic DNA. Amplicons spanned the V(D)J region at a length sufficient to cover the CDR3 and identify V and J genes. Through the commercial immunoSEQ service, the amplicons were sequenced on an Illumina platform. Primer bias and sequencing errors were corrected using previously described methods, and TCRAD and TCRB definitions followed the IMGT database. Analysis of the repertoires was done with immunoSEQ Analyzer 3.0 and VDJTools and included basic statistics, V/J segment usage, diversity estimates, rarefaction and pairwise overlap. To estimate diversity, the Chao1, ChaoE, Efron-Thisted, Shannon and inverse Simpson indices were applied, and diversity was also estimated on datasets down-sampled to the smallest sample. Repertoire overlap was assessed by strict matching of CDR3 nucleotide sequence, V gene and J gene, and clustering was done by Jaccard-based multidimensional scaling. Thymus samples yielded on average around 810,000 unique TCRB clonotypes, compared with 65,000 to 100,000 from blood samples.

Sequencing used thymocytes. The TCR sequence derives from a girl less than two years old with a congenital heart defect. Donor details come from another sample of the same person, matched by shared clones.

Read as DNA, the sequence is TGTGCCAGCAGCTTAGTCCCGGGTCCCACTGAAGCTTTCTTT. The resulting protein is CASSLVPGPTEAFF. The chain is encoded by TRBV11-2 joined to TRBJ1-1, with no confidently assigned D gene. Per the germline V gene, SGHAT is the CDR1 and FQNNGV is the CDR2. The CDR3, cysteine through phenylalanine, is 14 amino acids long. The only DNA kept is the CDR3, 42 bases in frame from the first base. V and J lose 1 base and 4 bases, and a span of 10 bases separates them.